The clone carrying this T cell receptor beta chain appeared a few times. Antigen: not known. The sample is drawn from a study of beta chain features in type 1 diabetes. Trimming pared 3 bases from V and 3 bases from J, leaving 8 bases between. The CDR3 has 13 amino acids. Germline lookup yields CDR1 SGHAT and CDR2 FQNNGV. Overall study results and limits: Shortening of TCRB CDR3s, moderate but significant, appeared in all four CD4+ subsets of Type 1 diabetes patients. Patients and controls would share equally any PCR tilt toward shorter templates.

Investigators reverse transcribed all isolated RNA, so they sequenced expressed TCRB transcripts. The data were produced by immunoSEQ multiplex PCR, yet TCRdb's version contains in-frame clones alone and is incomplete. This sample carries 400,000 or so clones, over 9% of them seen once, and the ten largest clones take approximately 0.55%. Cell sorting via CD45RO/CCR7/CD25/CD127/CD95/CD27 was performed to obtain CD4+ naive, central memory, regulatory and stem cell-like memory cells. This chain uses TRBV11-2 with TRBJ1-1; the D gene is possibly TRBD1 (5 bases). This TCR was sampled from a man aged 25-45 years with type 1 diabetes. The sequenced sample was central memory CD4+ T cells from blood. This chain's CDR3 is CASSLQGDTEAFF. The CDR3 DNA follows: TGTGCCAGCAGCTTGCAAGGGGACACTGAAGCTTTCTTT.